Shown below are 2 T cell receptor beta chains from a single sample sequenced in a study of cytomegalovirus exposure and HLA in healthy donors. TCRdb keeps only in-frame clones here, not all; method: immunoSEQ multiplex PCR. The data hold 150,000 to 200,000 clones, with approximately 88% observed a single time. Sequencing was carried out using PBMCs. Receptors were obtained from a man aged 18 to 35 in good health and CMV-seropositive.

In its sample, this clone was seen once. This rearrangement joins TRBV6-5 to TRBJ2-7; 9 nucleotides line up with TRBD2. The germline V gene has CDR1 MNHEY and CDR2 SVGAGI. V was pared by 2 bases and J by 1 base, with 6 bases of the junction left unmatched. The CDR3 sequence is 16 residues long. CDR3 residues: CASSYRGLASSYEQYF. The CDR3 DNA reads as TGTGCCAGCAGTTACCGGGGACTAGCCTCGTCCTACGAGCAGTACTTC.

This clone was seen only a few times. The chain couples TRBV19 to TRBJ2-2, with 14 bases aligning to TRBD2. Germline CDR1 is LNHDA and CDR2 is SQIVND (reference sequence). This CDR3 comprises 18 residues. The V segment lost 9 bases and the J segment 4 bases; nucleotides outside the gene matches: 13. The CDR3 sequence is CASHKGLAGASSTGELFF. CDR3 DNA sequence: TGTGCCAGCCACAAGGGACTAGCGGGAGCGTCGAGCACCGGGGAGCTGTTTTTT.